This TCR beta chain was identified in a study of OX40 agonist ivuxolimab in advanced cancers. Study findings and constraints: There were also nonresponders showing low normalized T-cell clonal expansion.

Assay: immunoSEQ multiplex PCR; the TCRdb copy retains only in-frame clones and omits some. Of roughly 57,000 clones listed, about four fifths are singletons. This clone was counted once. Its matching antigen is unknown. At one end the junction does not follow the germline gene, possibly because of a read error. The sequences come from CD4+ or CD8+ T cells sorted from blood, collected in a trial of the OX40 agonist ivuxolimab. The receptor's source is an adult with an advanced solid tumor such as melanoma, head and neck, liver or kidney cancer.

In DNA, the CDR3 is TGTACCAGCAGCGTAGTCCCCGGCAGGTACGATGAGCAGTTCTTC. Protein sequence: CTSSVVPGRYDEQFF. The chain couples TRBV9 to TRBJ2-1; D ambiguous. The CDR3 is 15 amino acids. Germline-derived CDR1 and CDR2 are SGDLS and YYNGEE.